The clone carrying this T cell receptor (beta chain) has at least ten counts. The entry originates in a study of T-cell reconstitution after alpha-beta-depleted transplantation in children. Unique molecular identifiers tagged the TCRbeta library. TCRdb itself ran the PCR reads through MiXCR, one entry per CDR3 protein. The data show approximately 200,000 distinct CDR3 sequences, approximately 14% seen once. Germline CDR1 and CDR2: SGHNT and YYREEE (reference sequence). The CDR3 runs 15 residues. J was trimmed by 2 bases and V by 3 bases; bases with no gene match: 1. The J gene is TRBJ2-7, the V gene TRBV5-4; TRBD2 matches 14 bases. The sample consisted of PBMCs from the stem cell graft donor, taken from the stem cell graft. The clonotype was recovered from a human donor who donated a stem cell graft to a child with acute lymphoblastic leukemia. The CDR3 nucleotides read TGTGCCAGCAGCTGGGGACTAGCGGGAGCCTACGAGCAGTACTTC. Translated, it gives CASSWGLAGAYEQYF.